The present T cell receptor (beta chain) was sequenced within a study of CD8+CD57+ T cells in acquired aplastic anemia. In patients chosen for sequencing, flow cytometry had shown CD8+CD57+ cell expansion. CD8+CD57+ effector memory cells were also sequenced from about 15% of the 12 patients. Mean DNA yield of bead-enriched CD8+CD57+ cells was 1.5 to 2 ug. Genomic DNA templated the TCR beta VDJ and CDR3 profiling. MiXCR, applied by TCRdb to the reads, yields one record per CDR3 protein. The data show about 20,000 distinct CDR3 sequences, 30% to 40% seen once. Regarding the study as a whole: Lower diversity marked CD8+CD57+ cells in patients, relative to total CD4+ and CD8+ pools.

About this clonotype itself: What it binds is unknown. The junction and the germline gene differ at one end; a read error may be behind it.

The V gene's germline CDR1 is DFQATT and CDR2 SNEGSKA (reference sequence). This CDR3 contains 13 residues. The chain recombines TRBV20-1 with TRBJ1-5; TRBD1 matches at 8 bases. The origin of this receptor is a human donor with aplastic anemia. Sequencing was performed on CD8+CD57+ T cells sorted from PBMCs. Subset noted: bead-enriched CD8+CD57+ effector memory T cells from SAA patients. Here the CDR3 DNA reads TGCAGTGCTCCACCGACAGGGGATCAGCCCCGGCATTTT. This encodes CSAPPTGDQPRHF.